This passage covers 2 T cell receptor beta chains from one sample sequenced in a study of T-cell reconstitution after alpha-beta-depleted transplantation in children. Unique molecular identifiers were used in preparing the TCRbeta library. TCRdb called the PCR reads again in MiXCR, with one record for every CDR3 protein. There are around 490,000 distinct CDR3 sequences in the sample; approximately 10% occur only once, and 12% to 15% lies in the top ten. This specimen consisted of PBMCs, mostly from graft donor cells, obtained 180 days after TCRalphabeta/CD19-depleted stem cell transplant. The receptors shown here come from a female patient aged 2-10 years who had a stem cell transplant for aplastic anemia, so the T cells may come from the graft donor.

The V and J genes are TRBV14 and TRBJ1-5, with 9 bases identical to TRBD1. The CDR3 runs 14 residues. Unmatched junction bases numbered 4, after V lost 1 base and J lost 9 bases. The germline V gene has CDR1 SGHDN and CDR2 FVKESK. CDR3 sequence reads: CASSQGDRVAPQHF. Here the CDR3 DNA reads TGTGCCAGCAGCCAAGGGGACAGGGTAGCGCCCCAGCATTTT.

The sample holds a few counts of this clonotype. The chain couples TRBV7-6 to TRBJ2-2; 7 positions agree with TRBD1. The V segment lost 3 bases and the J segment 1 base; nucleotides outside the gene matches: 5. Germline V gene sequence: CDR1 SGHVS, CDR2 FNYEAQ. The CDR3 consists of 16 residues. The CDR3 nucleotides read TGTGCCAGCAGCTTGAAGCAGGGGGTGAACACCGGGGAGCTGTTTTTT. It codes for CASSLKQGVNTGELFF.